This T cell receptor beta chain appears in the sequencing data of a study of blood T cell repertoires in COVID-19. Produced via immunoSEQ multiplex PCR; TCRdb's table is partial and in-frame only. The sample shows hundreds of thousands of clones, 80% to 95% of them seen only once. V lost 2 bases and J lost 10; bases outside the gene matches: 4. This CDR3 has 15 residues. Germline V gives CDR1 SEHNR, CDR2 FQNEAQ (reference sequence). In Seattle, patients joined the study during active infection and were tracked longitudinally. This clonotype was obtained from a man in his fifties or sixties with COVID-19, enrolled during active disease. Material for sequencing was peripheral blood. This sequence joins TRBV7-9 and TRBJ2-1; 14 positions agree with TRBD2. CDR3 amino acids: CASSLTTSGREEQFF. The DNA for the CDR3 is TGTGCCAGCAGCTTAACGACTAGCGGGAGGGAAGAGCAGTTCTTC.